Each of the 25 T cell receptor beta chains below was sequenced from the same sample in a study of response to subunit inactivated influenza vaccine. TCRdb passed the RT-PCR reads through MiXCR, listing each CDR3 protein once. Found here are more than 600,000 distinct CDR3 sequences, around 20% of them singletons; the top ten hold around 9.9%. The source was PBMCs from blood, collected 4 to 6 days after vaccination. These receptor sequences come from a man between 45 and 60 years old who received an inactivated influenza vaccine.

The rearrangement joins TRBV7-8 to TRBJ2-1; 7 nucleotides match TRBD1. Germline-derived CDR1 and CDR2 are SGHVS and FQNEAQ. The CDR3 spans 13 residues. V shed 5 bases and J 9 bases; nucleotides not matched to a gene: 7. In nucleotides, the CDR3 is TGTGCCAGCAGCCCCGGGACAGTGGGTGAGCAGTTCTTC. This encodes CASSPGTVGEQFF.

This clonotype turned up a few times. This chain links TRBV7-9 with TRBJ2-7; D possibly corresponds to TRBD2 (6 bases). V lost 5 bases to trimming and J lost 5 bases, with 16 bases between them. CDR1 and CDR2 (germline): SEHNR, FQNEAQ (reference sequence). The CDR3 covers 14 residues. CDR3 in amino acids: CASSADWGGDEQYF. The CDR3 nucleotides read TGTGCCAGCAGCGCGGACTGGGGAGGTGACGAGCAGTACTTC.

This clonotype was seen more than once but under ten times. This chain links TRBV20-1 with TRBJ1-5; D unresolved. The V end was cut by 5 bases, the J end by 5 bases, with 22 bases between. The CDR3 loop spans 16 amino acids. Germline V lookup: CDR1 DFQATT, CDR2 SNEGSKA (reference sequence). In nucleotides, the CDR3 is TGCAGTGCTTCCCAAATTCACGCGGTCTGGGATCAGCCCCAGCATTTT. It translates to CSASQIHAVWDQPQHF.

The V call is TRBV6-2 or TRBV6-3, the J call TRBJ2-1, with D perhaps assigned TRBD1 or TRBD2 (6 bases each). Trimming cost V 4 bases and J 4 bases, with 14 bases left between them. CDR1 and CDR2 from the germline V gene are MNHEY and SVGEGT. The CDR3 has 15 amino acids. This chain's CDR3 is CASSSGWGAYNEQFF. In nucleotides, the CDR3 is TGTGCCAGCAGTTCTGGTTGGGGGGCGTACAATGAGCAGTTCTTC.

The chain carries TRBV29-1 and TRBJ2-7, with TRBD2 identical over 10 bases. Trimming took 4 bases from V and 0 from J; bases not matched to a gene: 3. The CDR3 covers 14 residues. Germline CDR1 SQVTM, CDR2 ANQGSEA. CDR3 DNA sequence: TGCAGCGTTGCTTCTAGCGGGGGCTCCTACGAGCAGTACTTC. It is translated as CSVASSGGSYEQYF.

A few counts support this clonotype. The chain carries TRBV12-3 or TRBV12-4 and TRBJ1-4; tentative D call: TRBD1 (5 bases). V was cut by 8 bases and J by 8 bases, with 15 bases left in between. The length of the CDR3 is 13 residues. CDR3 loop: CASRDRVLEKLFF. For the CDR3, the DNA is TGTGCCAGCCGTGACAGAGTTTTAGAAAAACTGTTTTTT.

J is TRBJ2-7 and V is TRBV7-2, with 7 bases lining up with TRBD1. CDR1 is SGHTA, CDR2 FQGNSA, per germline. This CDR3 has 12 residues. Trimming removed 5 bases from V and 5 bases from J; junction bases left unmatched: 3. CDR3 region: CASSQQGNEQYF. As DNA, the CDR3 is TGTGCCAGCAGCCAACAGGGGAACGAGCAGTACTTC. The complete variable domain, with remaining parts taken from reference TRBV7-2 and TRBJ2-7, reads GAGVSQSPSNKVTEKGKDVELRCDPISGHTALYWYRQSLGQGLEFLIYFQGNSAPDKSGLPSDRFSAERTGGSVSTLTIQRTQQEDSAVYLCASSQQGNEQYFGPGTRLTVT.

This chain links TRBV20-1 with TRBJ2-2; D unresolved. The CDR3 extends over 14 amino acids. Germline CDR1 and CDR2: DFQATT and SNEGSKA (reference sequence). Between the trimmed V and J ends, which lost 3 bases and 1 base, there was a span of 9 bases. The CDR3 loop reads CSASLGGNTGELFF. The CDR3 DNA sequence: TGCAGTGCTAGCCTTGGCGGGAACACCGGGGAGCTGTTTTTT.

Many counts were recorded for this clonotype. The J gene is TRBJ2-1, the V gene TRBV6-2 or TRBV6-3; D gene unclear. V was cut by 0 bases and J by 0 bases, with 9 bases left in between. This CDR3 has 16 amino acids. The germline CDR1 and CDR2 sequences are MNHEY and SVGEGT. CDR3 residues: CASSYSMGNSYNEQFF. The CDR3 DNA follows: TGTGCCAGCAGTTACTCGATGGGAAACTCCTACAATGAGCAGTTCTTC.

V gene TRBV29-1 combines with J gene TRBJ1-3; D possibly corresponds to TRBD1 (6 bases). Germline V lookup: CDR1 SQVTM, CDR2 ANQGSEA. The CDR3 extends over 12 amino acids. V was shortened by 4 bases and J by 4 bases, with 8 bases between the two germline ends. The CDR3 here is CSVGQAGNTIYF. The CDR3 coding sequence is TGCAGCGTTGGACAGGCCGGAAACACCATATATTTT.

The chain is built from TRBV18 and TRBJ1-1; TRBD1 might be the D (5 bases). Per germline, CDR1 KGHSH and CDR2 LQKENI. V lost 0 bases to trimming and J lost 5 bases, with 16 bases between them. There are 16 residues in the CDR3. CDR3 loop: CASSPPSVGVGTEAFF. The CDR3 region has the DNA TGTGCCAGCTCACCACCTTCGGTAGGGGTGGGGACTGAAGCTTTCTTT.

There are many counts of this clonotype. The genes are TRBV6-1 and TRBJ2-1; D may be TRBD1 or TRBD2 (6 bases each). The CDR3 is 16 amino acids. Trimming shortened V by 5 bases and J by 6 bases, and 20 bases separated the two germline ends. Germline V gene data show CDR1 as MNHNS and CDR2 as SASEGT. CDR3 DNA sequence: TGTGCCAGCAGTCCAACCATGGGGGGCCTTTCCAATGAGCAGTTCTTC. It codes for CASSPTMGGLSNEQFF.

The V and J genes are TRBV6-1 and TRBJ2-1, with TRBD2 identical over 8 bases. CDR1 MNHNS and CDR2 SASEGT come from the germline V gene. This CDR3 is 14 amino acids long. The ends lost 8 bases at V and 5 bases at J; junction bases unmatched: 8. The CDR3 protein is CASAGGSYDNEQFF. CDR3 coding DNA: TGTGCCAGCGCGGGAGGTTCGTATGACAATGAGCAGTTCTTC.

This chain connects TRBV24-1 to TRBJ2-5; the D gene is possibly TRBD2 (6 bases). Trimming removed 6 bases from V and 5 bases from J, with 12 bases in between. Germline CDR1 and CDR2: KGHDR and SFDVKD. The CDR3 extends over 13 amino acids. The CDR3 loop is CATSTRGDETQYF. DNA of the CDR3: TGTGCCACCAGTACGCGGGGTGATGAGACCCAGTACTTC.

This clonotype has a handful of counts. The V gene is TRBV28, the J gene TRBJ2-5; D gene uncertain. The CDR3 loop spans 14 amino acids. Trimming pared 6 bases from V and 5 bases from J, leaving 16 bases between. Germline V gene lookup returns CDR1 MDHEN and CDR2 SYDVKM. The chain's CDR3 is CASSNGPYQETQYF. The CDR3 DNA reads TGTGCCAGCAGCAACGGGCCTTATCAGGAGACCCAGTACTTC.

This clonotype has just a few counts. J is TRBJ1-4 and V is TRBV12-3 or TRBV12-4; unclear D gene. V was clipped by 5 bases and J by 4 bases, with 8 bases between them. The CDR3 contains 13 residues. CDR3 nucleotides: TGTGCCAGCAGTGGACGGTTTAATGAAAAACTGTTTTTT. Its protein product is CASSGRFNEKLFF.

The chain joins TRBV29-1 to TRBJ1-1; D not certain. Germline V lookup: CDR1 SQVTM, CDR2 ANQGSEA. This CDR3 contains 12 residues. Trimming removed 5 bases at V and 0 bases at J, with 7 bases between. In DNA form, the CDR3 reads TGCAGCGTTTCGACTGTGAACACTGAAGCTTTCTTT. Translating it yields CSVSTVNTEAFF. Filled out from reference TRBV29-1 and TRBJ1-1, the complete variable domain reads SAVISQKPSRDICQRGTSLTIQCQVDSQVTMMFWYRQQPGQSLTLIATANQGSEATYESGFVIDKFPISRPNLTFSTLTVSNMSPEDSSIYLCSVSTVNTEAFFGQGTRLTVV.

The table lists this clonotype with a few counts. The rearrangement uses TRBV5-5 and TRBJ2-6, with D uncertain. Germline V gene sequence: CDR1 SGHKS, CDR2 YYEKEE (reference sequence). V lost 6 bases, J lost 0 bases, and 16 bases lay in between. This CDR3 is 17 amino acids long. The DNA of the CDR3 is TGTGCCAGCACGCTGCCACCCGCAGCCTCTGGGGCCAACGTCCTGACTTTC. This codes for CASTLPPAASGANVLTF.

This rearrangement joins TRBV25-1 to TRBJ2-7; TRBD1 matches 10 bases. This CDR3 is built from 14 residues. Germline CDR1 and CDR2: MGHDK and SYGVNS. Germline trimming cut 6 bases from V and 4 bases from J; bases unmatched to any gene: 6. The CDR3 DNA follows: TGTGCCAGCAGAGCGACAGGGGGCTTATACGAGCAGTACTTC. This translates into CASRATGGLYEQYF.

Remarks on this clonotype: At one end, the junction sequence differs from germline, possibly due to a read error. This rearrangement joins TRBV6-2 or TRBV6-3 to TRBJ2-2, with 8 bases lining up with TRBD1. The V gene's germline CDR1 is MNHEY and CDR2 SVGEGT. This CDR3 has 15 amino acids. The CDR3 region is CASNYRTGLAGELFF. CDR3 bases: TGTGCCAGCAATTACCGGACAGGGTTGGCCGGGGAGCTGTTTTTT.

This rearrangement joins TRBV7-2 to TRBJ2-7; D possibly corresponds to TRBD1 (5 bases). Trimming took 1 base from V and 7 from J, leaving 20 bases between them. From germline, CDR1 is SGHTA and CDR2 FQGNSA. The CDR3 is 16 amino acids. DNA for the CDR3: TGTGCCAGCAGCTTAGTTGGTAGGACGGACACTACGGAGCAGTACTTC. Translation: CASSLVGRTDTTEQYF.

V usage is TRBV20-1 and J usage is TRBJ2-3; D is perhaps TRBD2 (5 bases). The V gene's germline CDR1 is DFQATT and CDR2 SNEGSKA (reference sequence). The V gene lost 1 base and the J gene lost 2 bases, with 10 bases spanning the gap. The CDR3 covers 14 residues. CDR3 DNA: TGCAGTGCTAGAGTCGGGGTCGCCACAGATACGCAGTATTTT. Translated, it gives CSARVGVATDTQYF.

This clonotype was counted between two and nine times. The chain has TRBV21-1 and TRBJ2-3. TRBV21-1 is described as a pseudogene. The CDR3 totals 15 residues. The chain's CDR3 is CASSKAGAGTDTQYF. CDR3 in DNA: TGTGCCAGCAGCAAAGCGGGAGCCGGCACAGATACGCAGTATTTT.

Notes on this clonotype: The junction does not match germline at one end; this may be a read error. V is TRBV7-2 and J is TRBJ1-2, with D perhaps TRBD1 (5 bases). Germline V gene lookup returns CDR1 SGHTA and CDR2 FQGNSA. The CDR3 is 12 amino acids. CDR3 amino acids: CASRPGDLPPFF. In DNA, the CDR3 is TGTGCCAGCCGCCCGGGGGACCTTCCCCCGTTCTTC.

This chain links TRBV7-9 with TRBJ2-1; D gene ambiguous. The CDR3 loop spans 12 amino acids. Trimming pared 5 bases from V and 5 bases from J, leaving 7 bases between. CDR1 SEHNR and CDR2 FQNEAQ come from the germline V gene (reference sequence). CDR3 residues: CASSNTDNEQFF. CDR3 in DNA: TGTGCCAGCAGCAATACTGACAATGAGCAGTTCTTC.